This is a list of T cell receptor beta chains from one sample in a study of cytomegalovirus exposure and HLA in healthy donors. The method was immunoSEQ multiplex PCR; TCRdb's version includes in-frame clones alone and lacks a portion of them. The sample carries 200,000 to 300,000 clones, 78% recorded once. Sequencing input: PBMCs. These receptors were collected from a boy aged 5-17 years in good health and CMV-seronegative. CDR3s include the opening cysteine and the closing phenylalanine or tryptophan. The D gene is left open where the match is weak. Size values are once, few and many counts, or a class for expanded clones, and some rows have none.

j_gene | v_gene | abundance | d_gene | CDR3aa | CDR3nt
TRBJ1-6 | TRBV5-4 | . | TRBD1 | CASSFGVEGARYNSPLHF | TGTGCCAGCAGCTTTGGGGTCGAGGGGGCTCGGTATAATTCACCCCTCCACTTT
TRBJ1-1 | TRBV19 | once | . | CASRSHGVVNTEAFF | TGTGCCAGTAGAAGCCACGGGGTCGTAAACACTGAAGCTTTCTTT
TRBJ1-1 | TRBV29-1 | . | . | CSVAGLMNTEAFF | TGCAGCGTTGCAGGGTTGATGAACACTGAAGCTTTCTTT
TRBJ2-1 | TRBV30 | . | TRBD2 | CAWGREFMNEQFF | TGTGCCTGGGGGCGGGAGTTTATGAATGAGCAGTTCTTC
TRBJ1-6 | TRBV15 | . | TRBD1 | CATRDRGTYNSPLHF | TGTGCCACCAGAGACAGGGGTACCTATAATTCACCCCTCCACTTT
TRBJ2-1 | TRBV9 | once | TRBD2 | CASSLWTSGSRTYNEQFF | TGTGCCAGCAGCCTCTGGACTAGCGGGAGTAGGACCTACAATGAGCAGTTCTTC
TRBJ1-5 | TRBV7-9 | . | TRBD1 | CASSYVRSGGSNQPQHF | TGTGCCAGCAGCTACGTGCGGTCAGGGGGGTCCAATCAGCCCCAGCATTTT
TRBJ2-3 | TRBV30 | . | TRBD1 | CAWSRGQGIDTQYF | TGTGCCTGGAGCCGGGGACAGGGAATAGATACGCAGTATTTT
TRBJ2-1 | TRBV2 | once | TRBD1 | CASSEPGTGFF | TGTGCCAGCAGCGAACCCGGGACAGGCTTCTTC
TRBJ2-3 | TRBV5-1 | once | TRBD2 | CASSFPGLGVGTSGGDTQYF | TGCGCCAGCAGCTTCCCGGGGCTTGGAGTTGGGACTAGCGGGGGAGATACGCAGTATTTT